This TCR beta chain is from a study of T cells in Graves' hyperthyroidism and ophthalmopathy. Looking at the study overall: Blood from the periphery was taken at initial diagnosis, before any treatment.

The CDR3 regions of TCR beta were amplified from RNA transcripts. First-round RT-PCR of the TCR CDR3 relied on the HTBI primer set. TCRdb recomputed calls from the multiplex PCR reads with MiXCR, one row per CDR3 protein. The sample holds almost 250,000 distinct CDR3 sequences, approximately 25% seen once. In its sample, this clonotype was seen many times. Sequences were obtained from blood. This clonotype was sampled from a woman aged 40 to 50 with Graves' ophthalmopathy.

In DNA, the CDR3 is TGCGCCAGCAGCCCCGACGGAGCAAATGGCTACACCTTC. Its translation: CASSPDGANGYTF. The genes are TRBV5-1 and TRBJ1-2; unclear D gene. This CDR3 is 13 amino acids long. Per germline, CDR1 SGHRS and CDR2 YFSETQ. The V end was cut by 4 bases, the J end by 6 bases, with 13 bases between. Supplemented by reference TRBV5-1 and TRBJ1-2, the full variable domain reads KAGVTQTPRYLIKTRGQQVTLSCSPISGHRSVSWYQQTPGQGLQFLFEYFSETQRNKGNFPGRFSGRQFSNSRSEMNVSTLELGDSALYLCASSPDGANGYTFGSGTRLTVV.